The clone carrying this T cell receptor (beta chain) has a handful of counts. CDR1 is SGDLS and CDR2 is YYNGEE in the germline V gene. J gave up 5 bases and V 4 bases, and 11 bases lay outside the gene matches. The CDR3 length is 17 residues. The data stem from a study of blood T cell repertoires in COVID-19. Across the whole study: From T cells, B-cell-depleted T cells, or PBMCs came the material, which was cDNA or gDNA.

In the original processing: Using reference gene primer amplification, nucleated cell counts were estimated. The method was immunoSEQ multiplex PCR; TCRdb's version includes in-frame clones alone and lacks a portion of them. The V and J calls and the clone size are those of that table, but D and trimming were determined from the DNA. The sample records hundreds of thousands of clones, around 88% being singletons. V gene TRBV9 combines with J gene TRBJ2-2, with 10 bases lining up with TRBD2. This TCR was sampled from a man of 80 years or more with acute or convalescent COVID-19. Sequencing was done on a sample of peripheral blood. This chain's CDR3 is CASSLRAGGPGTGELFF. In DNA form, the CDR3 reads TGTGCCAGCAGCCTTAGAGCGGGAGGGCCGGGGACCGGGGAGCTGTTTTTT.